This T cell receptor beta chain was sequenced in a study of T-cell reconstitution after alpha-beta-depleted transplantation in children. Using unique molecular identifiers, the investigators prepared the TCRbeta library. TCRdb used MiXCR to reprocess the PCR reads, holding one entry per CDR3 protein. The sample shows approximately 300,000 distinct CDR3 sequences, roughly 9.1% of them seen only once. The CDR3 consists of 16 residues. Germline lookup yields CDR1 LGHDT and CDR2 YNNKEL (reference sequence). Regarding this clonotype: The junction differs from germline at one of its ends, possibly a read error.

The clonotype comes from a boy younger than two with acute myeloid leukemia, due to receive a stem cell transplant. V gene TRBV3-1 combines with J gene TRBJ2-3; 13 bases fit TRBD2. Here the sequenced sample was PBMCs, taken before TCRalphabeta/CD19-depleted stem cell transplant. CDR3 protein: CACSHWTSGREDTQYF. DNA of the CDR3: TGTGCCTGCAGCCACTGGACTAGCGGGAGAGAAGATACGCAGTATTTT.